These 8 T cell receptor beta chains were sequenced from one sample in a study of T cells in Graves' hyperthyroidism and ophthalmopathy. Template material for amplifying TCR beta CDR3 regions consisted of RNA transcripts. The HTBI set primed first-round TCR CDR3 RT-PCR. TCRdb re-analysed the multiplex PCR reads in MiXCR, keeping a single row per CDR3 protein. The data contain 300,000 to 450,000 distinct CDR3 sequences, about 13% of them seen just once; the ten biggest clones take up around 20%. Material for sequencing was blood. These TCRs come from a man in his thirties or forties with Graves' hyperthyroidism that later progressed to Graves' ophthalmopathy.

Many counts were recorded for this clonotype. This chain connects TRBV28 to TRBJ2-2; 7 bases line up with TRBD1. CDR3 length: 15 residues. Germline CDR1 is MDHEN and CDR2 is SYDVKM. V was pared by 4 bases and J by 6 bases, with 8 bases of the junction left unmatched. The CDR3: CASSSLTGMAGELFF. The CDR3 DNA sequence: TGTGCCAGCAGTTCGTTGACAGGGATGGCCGGGGAGCTGTTTTTT.

This clonotype was seen a handful of times. This chain connects TRBV3-1 to TRBJ1-2; the D is unclear. CDR1 is LGHDT and CDR2 is YNNKEL in the germline V gene (reference sequence). V lost 3 bases, J lost 4 bases, and 15 bases lay in between. The CDR3 length is 15 residues. The CDR3 sequence: CASSHHATGFYGYTF. For the CDR3, the DNA is TGTGCCAGCAGCCACCACGCGACGGGATTCTATGGCTACACCTTC.

This clonotype was observed at least ten times. The chain links TRBV11-2 to TRBJ2-5; perhaps D is TRBD1 or TRBD2 (5 bases each). Looked up from germline, CDR1 is SGHAT and CDR2 is FQNNGV. The CDR3 runs 17 residues. The germline V and J ends were trimmed by 1 base and 5 bases, with 20 bases remaining between them. The CDR3 DNA follows: TGTGCCAGCAGCTTAGTCCAGTGGGACGTTGGTTCGGAGACCCAGTACTTC. As protein: CASSLVQWDVGSETQYF.

This clonotype has ten or more counts. The CDR3 DNA sequence: TGTGCCAGCAGCACCCCCCCCGGGACAGGGGGGTCGAACACTGAAGCTTTCTTT. This translates into CASSTPPGTGGSNTEAFF. The chain is built from TRBV7-9 and TRBJ1-1, with 11 bases identical to TRBD1. The junction had 12 bases not matched to a gene; V was cut back by 5 bases and J by 1 base. There are 18 residues in the CDR3. Per the germline V gene, CDR1 is SEHNR and CDR2 is FQNEAQ (reference sequence).

The gene calls are TRBV20-1 and TRBJ2-5; tentative D call: TRBD2 (7 bases). The V end was cut by 0 bases, the J end by 5 bases, with 16 bases between. The CDR3 totals 15 residues. Germline V CDR1 and CDR2: DFQATT, SNEGSKA (reference sequence). This CDR3 reads CSARDQEGGWETQYF. The CDR3 DNA sequence: TGCAGTGCTAGAGATCAGGAGGGGGGGTGGGAGACCCAGTACTTC.

The rearrangement uses TRBV3-1 and TRBJ1-6; D gene unclear. The CDR3 sequence is 16 residues long. The V end lost 4 bases, the J end lost 8 bases, and 18 bases lay between the germline ends. The germline gives CDR1 LGHDT, CDR2 YNNKEL (reference sequence). CDR3 coding DNA: TGTGCCAGCAGCCTGGGAGGGCCATATTCTGATTCACCCCTCCACTTT. It codes for CASSLGGPYSDSPLHF.

The V call is TRBV9, the J call TRBJ1-1, with a weak D call TRBD1 (5 bases). This CDR3 contains 13 residues. V lost 1 base to trimming and J lost 7 bases, with 11 bases between them. Looked up from germline, CDR1 is SGDLS and CDR2 is YYNGEE. CDR3 DNA sequence: TGTGCCAGCAGCGTATCAGGGACCGTTGAAGCTTTCTTT. As protein: CASSVSGTVEAFF. The full variable domain, completed using reference TRBV9 and TRBJ1-1, is DSGVTQTPKHLITATGQRVTLRCSPRSGDLSVYWYQQSLDQGLQFLIQYYNGEERAKGNILERFSAQQFPDLHSELNLSSLELGDSALYFCASSVSGTVEAFFGQGTRLTVV.

Here the CDR3 reads CASSVRGQASGELFF. The CDR3 DNA follows: TGTGCCAGCAGCGTAAGAGGACAGGCGAGCGGGGAGCTGTTTTTT. This chain connects TRBV9 to TRBJ2-2, with 7 nucleotides matching TRBD1. The CDR3 has 15 amino acids. Germline lookup yields CDR1 SGDLS and CDR2 YYNGEE. V gave up 1 base and J gave up 7 bases; unmatched junction bases: 7.